A selection of T cell receptor beta chains follows, all from one sample in a study of T cell responses to AZD1222 COVID-19 vaccine. TCRdb keeps only in-frame clones here, not all; method: immunoSEQ multiplex PCR. The sample holds roughly 140,000 clones, roughly nine tenths seen once. The source material was peripheral blood, sampled on day 0 of AZD1222 vaccination. The source of these receptors is an adult in good health. CDR3s include the opening cysteine and the closing phenylalanine or tryptophan. The D gene is left open where the match is weak. Clone size is given for some rows only: seen once, a few or many times, or a class if the clone is expanded.

v_gene	d_gene	abundance	j_gene	CDR3aa	CDR3nt
TRBV3-1/TRBV3-2	TRBD2	.	TRBJ2-3	CASSLYSPGLAVRTDTQYF	TGTGCCAGCAGCTTATATTCGCCGGGACTAGCGGTCCGCACAGATACGCAGTATTTT
TRBV15	.	once	TRBJ1-1	CATSRDGRTGGAFF	TGTGCCACCAGCAGAGATGGACGCACAGGTGGCGCTTTCTTT
TRBV11-2	TRBD2	once	TRBJ2-1	CASTGRLAGVSYNEQFF	TGTGCCAGCACCGGCAGACTAGCGGGAGTCTCCTACAATGAGCAGTTCTTC
TRBV12-3/TRBV12-4	.	.	TRBJ1-2	CASSLRRNYGYTF	TGTGCCAGCAGCCTCAGGCGGAACTATGGCTACACCTTC
TRBV19	TRBD2	.	TRBJ2-1	CASSETSGGYNEQFF	TGTGCCAGTAGTGAAACTAGCGGGGGTTACAATGAGCAGTTCTTC
TRBV19	.	.	TRBJ1-2	CASSIGVMKRSYGYTF	TGTGCCAGTAGTATCGGCGTTATGAAGCGATCCTATGGCTACACCTTC
TRBV5-6	.	.	TRBJ1-3	CASSLVEGNTIYF	TGTGCCAGCAGCCTGGTAGAGGGAAACACCATATATTTT
TRBV2	TRBD1	once	TRBJ2-2	CASSAGTGKTGELFF	TGTGCCAGCAGCGCCGGGACAGGAAAGACCGGGGAGCTGTTTTTT
TRBV7-2	TRBD2	once	TRBJ2-3	CASSLTLAGGQDTQYF	TGTGCCAGCAGCTTAACACTAGCGGGGGGGCAAGATACGCAGTATTTT
TRBV7-2	TRBD1	.	TRBJ1-1	CASSLGQGARTEAFF	TGTGCCAGCAGCTTAGGTCAGGGGGCGCGGACTGAAGCTTTCTTT
TRBV19	.	.	TRBJ1-2	CASSTRQEADGYTF	TGTGCCAGTAGTACACGACAGGAAGCGGATGGCTACACCTTC
TRBV10-3	TRBD2	.	TRBJ2-5	CAISETTSGQETQYF	TGTGCCATCAGTGAAACGACTAGCGGACAAGAGACCCAGTACTTC
TRBV7-9	.	.	TRBJ1-2	CASSSPDSNYGYTF	TGTGCCAGCAGCTCCCCGGATTCTAACTATGGCTACACCTTC
TRBV6-1	TRBD1	.	TRBJ1-6	CASSERTGVNSPLHF	TGTGCCAGCAGTGAGCGGACAGGGGTGAATTCACCCCTCCACTTT
TRBV6-5	TRBD1	.	TRBJ1-3	CASSWGQTGNTIYF	TGTGCCAGCAGTTGGGGACAGACTGGAAACACCATATATTTT
TRBV6-5	.	.	TRBJ2-5	CASTVHLQETQYF	TGTGCCAGCACCGTACACCTTCAAGAGACCCAGTACTTC
TRBV6-5	.	few	TRBJ2-7	CASTSSVGPYEQYF	TGTGCCAGCACCTCCTCGGTCGGTCCCTACGAGCAGTACTTC
TRBV5-1	.	.	TRBJ1-1	CASSFEGNTEAFF	TGCGCCAGCAGCTTTGAGGGGAACACTGAAGCTTTCTTT
TRBV6-6	TRBD1	.	TRBJ2-7	CASSNQGAYEQYF	TGTGCCAGCAGTAACCAGGGGGCCTACGAGCAGTACTTC
TRBV3-1/TRBV3-2	.	.	TRBJ1-5	CASSQRGRNQPQHF	TGTGCCAGCAGCCAAAGGGGTCGCAATCAGCCCCAGCATTTT
TRBV7-2	TRBD1	.	TRBJ1-6	CASSLGQGSNSPLHF	TGTGCCAGCAGCTTAGGACAGGGGAGCAATTCACCCCTCCACTTT
TRBV20-1	.	.	TRBJ1-2	CSASSMYGYTF	TGCAGTGCTAGCTCAATGTATGGCTACACCTTC
TRBV6-5	.	.	TRBJ1-5	CASSRAGTNQPQHF	TGTGCCAGCAGCAGGGCAGGGACCAATCAGCCCCAGCATTTT
TRBV7-2	.	few	TRBJ2-1	CASSSTSAHEQFF	TGTGCCAGCAGCTCCACGTCGGCCCATGAGCAGTTCTTC
TRBV30	.	few	TRBJ1-6	CAWSGGRAYNSPLHF	TGTGCCTGGAGCGGGGGGAGGGCCTATAATTCACCCCTCCACTTT
TRBV6-4	TRBD1	.	TRBJ1-2	CATWTGQDGYTF	TGTGCCACTTGGACAGGGCAAGATGGCTACACCTTC
TRBV30	.	.	TRBJ1-4	CAWRRVGDEKLFF	TGTGCCTGGAGGCGAGTCGGAGATGAAAAACTGTTTTTT
TRBV9	TRBD2	.	TRBJ2-1	CASSVGGLAGYNEQFF	TGTGCCAGCAGCGTAGGGGGACTAGCGGGATACAATGAGCAGTTCTTC
TRBV7-9	.	.	TRBJ2-7	CASSPKGRSYEQYF	TGTGCCAGCAGCCCAAAGGGACGGAGCTACGAGCAGTACTTC
TRBV19	.	.	TRBJ1-5	CASRQKPGSGQPQHF	TGTGCCAGTAGGCAAAAACCAGGGTCTGGACAGCCCCAGCATTTT
TRBV6-5	.	.	TRBJ2-6	CATSGSYSGANVLTF	TGTGCCACTTCCGGGTCCTACTCTGGGGCCAACGTCCTGACTTTC
TRBV5-1	TRBD2	.	TRBJ2-2	CASSQKLAPLVGELFF	TGCGCCAGCAGCCAAAAACTAGCGCCGCTCGTCGGGGAGCTGTTTTTT
TRBV28	.	.	TRBJ1-5	CASSARGSNQPQHF	TGTGCCAGCAGTGCGCGGGGTAGCAATCAGCCCCAGCATTTT
TRBV9	.	once	TRBJ2-3	CASSVEGYTDTQYF	TGTGCCAGCAGCGTAGAAGGTTACACAGATACGCAGTATTTT
TRBV15	.	few	TRBJ2-5	CATSSQREQETQYF	TGTGCCACCAGCAGTCAAAGGGAGCAAGAGACCCAGTACTTC
TRBV20-1	.	.	TRBJ1-4	CSASMGGESEKLFF	TGCAGTGCTAGTATGGGAGGGGAGAGTGAAAAACTGTTTTTT
TRBV19	TRBD2	once	TRBJ2-6	CASSPQRGGGANVLTF	TGTGCCAGTAGTCCACAGCGGGGCGGAGGGGCCAACGTCCTGACTTTC
TRBV7-9	.	.	TRBJ2-3	CASGTQAGSFLGTQYF	TGTGCCAGCGGAACCCAGGCCGGGTCGTTTTTAGGTACGCAGTATTTT
TRBV6-5	.	.	TRBJ2-7	CASVFGSWVSYEQYF	TGTGCCAGCGTATTCGGAAGTTGGGTTTCCTACGAGCAGTACTTC
TRBV27	TRBD2	.	TRBJ2-3	CASASGGDTQYF	TGTGCCAGCGCTAGCGGCGGGGATACGCAGTATTTT
TRBV29-1	TRBD1	.	TRBJ2-5	CSVDLGGGETQYF	TGCAGCGTTGATTTAGGGGGCGGGGAGACCCAGTACTTC
TRBV24-1	.	.	TRBJ2-1	CATSARDEQFF	TGTGCCACCAGTGCGAGGGATGAGCAGTTCTTC